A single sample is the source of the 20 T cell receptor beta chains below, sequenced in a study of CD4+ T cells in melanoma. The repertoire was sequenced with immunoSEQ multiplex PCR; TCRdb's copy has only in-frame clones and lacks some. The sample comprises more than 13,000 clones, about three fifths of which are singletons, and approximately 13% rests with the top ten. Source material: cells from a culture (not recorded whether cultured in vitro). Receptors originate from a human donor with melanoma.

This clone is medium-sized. CDR3 loop: CASSFRGGTPPKYF. The CDR3 DNA follows: TGTGCCAGCAGTTTCAGGGGGGGCACCCCTCCGAAGTACTTC. The chain joins TRBV28 to TRBJ2-7; D possibly uses TRBD1 or TRBD2 (7 bases each). This CDR3 contains 14 residues. CDR1 is MDHEN, CDR2 SYDVKM, per germline. Trimming took 3 bases from V and 11 from J, leaving 20 bases between them.

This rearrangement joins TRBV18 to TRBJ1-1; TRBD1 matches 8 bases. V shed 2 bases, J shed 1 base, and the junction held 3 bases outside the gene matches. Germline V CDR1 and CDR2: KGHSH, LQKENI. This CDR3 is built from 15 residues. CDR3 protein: CASSPKTGGNTEAFF. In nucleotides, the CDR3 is TGTGCCAGCTCACCAAAAACAGGGGGGAACACTGAAGCTTTCTTT.

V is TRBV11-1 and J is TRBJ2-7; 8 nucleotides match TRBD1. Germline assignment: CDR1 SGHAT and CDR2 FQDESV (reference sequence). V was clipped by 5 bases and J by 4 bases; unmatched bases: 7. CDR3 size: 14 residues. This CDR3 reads CASSIQTGDYEQYF. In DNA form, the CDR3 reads TGTGCCAGCAGCATACAGACAGGGGATTACGAGCAGTACTTC.

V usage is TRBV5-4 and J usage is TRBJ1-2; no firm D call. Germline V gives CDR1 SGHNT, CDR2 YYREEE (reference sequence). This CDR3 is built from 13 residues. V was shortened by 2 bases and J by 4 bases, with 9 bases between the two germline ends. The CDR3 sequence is CASSFDPGYGYTF. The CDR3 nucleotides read TGTGCCAGCAGCTTTGACCCCGGCTATGGCTACACCTTC.

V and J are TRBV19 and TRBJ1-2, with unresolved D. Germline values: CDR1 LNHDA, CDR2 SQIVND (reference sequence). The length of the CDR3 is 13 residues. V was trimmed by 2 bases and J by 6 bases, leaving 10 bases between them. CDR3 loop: CASSISGINGYTF. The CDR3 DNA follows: TGTGCCAGTAGTATATCCGGTATTAATGGCTACACCTTC.

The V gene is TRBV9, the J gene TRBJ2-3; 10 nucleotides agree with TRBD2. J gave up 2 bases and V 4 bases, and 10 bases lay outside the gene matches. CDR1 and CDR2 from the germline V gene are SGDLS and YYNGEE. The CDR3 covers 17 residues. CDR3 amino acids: CASSQDIAGGYTDTQYF. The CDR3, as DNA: TGTGCCAGCAGCCAAGACATAGCGGGGGGATACACAGATACGCAGTATTTT.

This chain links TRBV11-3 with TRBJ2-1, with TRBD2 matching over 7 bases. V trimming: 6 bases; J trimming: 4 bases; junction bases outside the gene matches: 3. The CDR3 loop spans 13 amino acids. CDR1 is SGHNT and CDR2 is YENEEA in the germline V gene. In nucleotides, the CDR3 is TGTGCCAGCAGTCGGGACTATTACAATGAGCAGTTCTTC. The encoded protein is CASSRDYYNEQFF.

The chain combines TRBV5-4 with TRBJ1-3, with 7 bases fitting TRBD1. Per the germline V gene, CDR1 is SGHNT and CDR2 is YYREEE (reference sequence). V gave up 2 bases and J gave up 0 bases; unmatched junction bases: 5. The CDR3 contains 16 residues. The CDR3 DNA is TGTGCCAGCAGCTTACAGGGGATCCGCTCTGGAAACACCATATATTTT. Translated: CASSLQGIRSGNTIYF.

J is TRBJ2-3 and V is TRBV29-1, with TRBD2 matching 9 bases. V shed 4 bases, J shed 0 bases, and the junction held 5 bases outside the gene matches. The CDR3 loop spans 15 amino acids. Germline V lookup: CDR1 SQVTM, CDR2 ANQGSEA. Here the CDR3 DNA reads TGCAGCGTTGGAAGACTAGCGGCTAGCACAGATACGCAGTATTTT. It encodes CSVGRLAASTDTQYF.

The CDR3 coding sequence is TGTGCCACCGCAGGGTCCGCAGTCCAAAATTCACCCCTCCACTTT. Its translation: CATAGSAVQNSPLHF. The chain has TRBV2 and TRBJ1-6, with D tentatively TRBD1 (5 bases). The CDR3 loop spans 15 amino acids. The germline V gene encodes CDR1 SNHLY and CDR2 FYNNEI. V lost 10 bases, J lost 7 bases, and 20 bases lay in between.

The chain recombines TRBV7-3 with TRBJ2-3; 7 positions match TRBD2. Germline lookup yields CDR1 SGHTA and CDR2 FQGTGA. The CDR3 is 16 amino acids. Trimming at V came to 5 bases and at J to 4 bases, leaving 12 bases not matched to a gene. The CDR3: CASSLYGGTTPDTQYF. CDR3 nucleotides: TGTGCCAGCAGCCTCTATGGGGGGACTACCCCAGATACGCAGTATTTT.

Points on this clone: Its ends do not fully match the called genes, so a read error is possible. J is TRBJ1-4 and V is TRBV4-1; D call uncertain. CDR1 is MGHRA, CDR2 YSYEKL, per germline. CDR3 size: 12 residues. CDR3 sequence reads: CANSQRNEKLFF. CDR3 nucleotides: TGCGCCAACAGCCAGAGGAATGAAAAACTGTTTTTT.

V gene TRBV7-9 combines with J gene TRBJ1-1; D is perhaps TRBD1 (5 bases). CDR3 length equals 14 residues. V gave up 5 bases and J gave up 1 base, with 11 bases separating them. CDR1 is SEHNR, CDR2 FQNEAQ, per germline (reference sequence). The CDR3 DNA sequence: TGTGCCAGCAGCCCGACAGTTCCGAACACTGAAGCTTTCTTT. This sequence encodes CASSPTVPNTEAFF. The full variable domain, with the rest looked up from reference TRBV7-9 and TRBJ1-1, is DTGVSQNPRHKITKRGQNVTFRCDPISEHNRLYWYRQTLGQGPEFLTYFQNEAQLEKSRLLSDRFSAERPKGSFSTLEIQRTEQGDSAMYLCASSPTVPNTEAFFGQGTRLTVV.

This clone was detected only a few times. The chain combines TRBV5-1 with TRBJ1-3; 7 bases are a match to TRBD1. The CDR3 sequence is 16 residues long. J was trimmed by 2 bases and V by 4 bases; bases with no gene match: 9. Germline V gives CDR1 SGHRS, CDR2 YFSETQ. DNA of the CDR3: TGCGCCAGCAGCGGAACAGGGGACCAGCCTGGAAACACCATATATTTT. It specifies CASSGTGDQPGNTIYF.

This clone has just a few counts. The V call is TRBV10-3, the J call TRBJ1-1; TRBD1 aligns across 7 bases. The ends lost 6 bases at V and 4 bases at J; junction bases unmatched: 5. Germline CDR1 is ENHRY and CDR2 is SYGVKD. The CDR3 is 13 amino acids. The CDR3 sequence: CAISRQGATEAFF. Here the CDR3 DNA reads TGTGCCATCAGCCGACAGGGAGCCACTGAAGCTTTCTTT.

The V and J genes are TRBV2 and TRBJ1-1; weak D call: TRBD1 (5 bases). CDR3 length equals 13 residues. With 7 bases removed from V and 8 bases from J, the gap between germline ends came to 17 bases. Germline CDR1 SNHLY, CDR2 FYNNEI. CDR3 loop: CASTWGSFQEAFF. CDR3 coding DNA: TGTGCCAGCACCTGGGGGAGTTTTCAGGAAGCTTTCTTT. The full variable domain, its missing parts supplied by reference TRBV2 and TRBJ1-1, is EPEVTQTPSHQVTQMGQEVILRCVPISNHLYFYWYRQILGQKVEFLVSFYNNEISEKSEIFDDQFSVERPDGSNFTLKIRSTKLEDSAMYFCASTWGSFQEAFFGQGTRLTVV.

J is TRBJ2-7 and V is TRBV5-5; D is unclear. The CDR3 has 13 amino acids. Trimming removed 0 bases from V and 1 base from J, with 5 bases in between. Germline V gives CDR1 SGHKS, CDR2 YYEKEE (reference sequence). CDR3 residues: CASSLGESYEQYF. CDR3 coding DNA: TGTGCCAGCAGCTTGGGTGAGTCCTACGAGCAGTACTTC.

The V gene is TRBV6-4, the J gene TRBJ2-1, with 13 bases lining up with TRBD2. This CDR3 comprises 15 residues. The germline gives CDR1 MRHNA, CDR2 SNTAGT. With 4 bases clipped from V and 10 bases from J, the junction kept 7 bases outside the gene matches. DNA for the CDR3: TGTGCCAGCAGTGGGACTAGCGGGGGTATTGGAGAGCAGTTCTTC. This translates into CASSGTSGGIGEQFF.

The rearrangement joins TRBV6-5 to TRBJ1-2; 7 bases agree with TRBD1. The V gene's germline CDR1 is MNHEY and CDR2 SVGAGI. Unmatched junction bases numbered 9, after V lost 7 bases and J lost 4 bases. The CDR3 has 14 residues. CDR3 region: CASKGGGGPYGYTF. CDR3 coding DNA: TGTGCCAGCAAGGGAGGAGGGGGCCCCTATGGCTACACCTTC.

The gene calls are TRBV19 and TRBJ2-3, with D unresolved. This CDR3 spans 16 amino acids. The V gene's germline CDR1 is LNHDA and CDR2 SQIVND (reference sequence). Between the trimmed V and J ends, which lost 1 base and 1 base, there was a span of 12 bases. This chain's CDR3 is CASSIAGRPGTDTQYF. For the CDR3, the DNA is TGTGCCAGTAGTATAGCCGGCAGGCCCGGCACAGATACGCAGTATTTT.